This is a list of T cell receptor beta chains from one sample in a study of T cell repertoires in cytomegalovirus infection. TCRdb redid the calling of the reads with MiXCR, one entry per CDR3 protein. The sample holds some 130,000 distinct CDR3 sequences; 7.5% to 9% are singletons and the top ten take around a tenth. The sample taken for sequencing was PBMCs. These receptors all come from a human donor in good health (CMV status not recorded). Some clones in this sample may be carry-over from other donors' samples. CDR3s include the opening cysteine and the closing phenylalanine or tryptophan. The D gene is left open where the match is weak. The size entry is marked missing in some rows and otherwise reads once, few, many or a size class.

v_call: TRBV10-3
d_call: TRBD2
j_call: TRBJ2-1
clone_size: many
cdr3_nt: TGTGCCATCAGTGAGAGGCGGGGGACCACCTACAATGAGCAGTTCTTC
cdr3_aa: CAISERRGTTYNEQFF

v_call: TRBV5-5
d_call: .
j_call: TRBJ2-2
clone_size: .
cdr3_nt: TGTGCCAGCGGCTCGATACCGGGGGCATCAGGGGAGCTGTTTTTT
cdr3_aa: CASGSIPGASGELFF

v_call: TRBV29-1
d_call: TRBD2
j_call: TRBJ2-5
clone_size: few
cdr3_nt: TGCAGCGTCCTTGACGGGAGGGAGACCCAGTACTTC
cdr3_aa: CSVLDGRETQYF

v_call: TRBV2
d_call: TRBD1
j_call: TRBJ2-5
clone_size: .
cdr3_nt: TGTGCCAGCAGTGCGACAGGGGGCGCTTTTCGTAACCAAGAGACCCAGTACTTC
cdr3_aa: CASSATGGAFRNQETQYF

v_call: TRBV7-9
d_call: TRBD1
j_call: TRBJ1-6
clone_size: .
cdr3_nt: TGTGCCAGCAGCCCGCCCCCAGGGGGTCACTCACCCCTCCACTTT
cdr3_aa: CASSPPPGGHSPLHF

v_call: TRBV3-1
d_call: .
j_call: TRBJ1-2
clone_size: many
cdr3_nt: TGTGCCAGCAGCCAAAAGATGTGGGATGGCTACACCTTC
cdr3_aa: CASSQKMWDGYTF

v_call: TRBV29-1
d_call: .
j_call: TRBJ2-3
clone_size: few
cdr3_nt: TGCAGCCTACGGACAGTTTCTAGCACAGATACGCAGTATTTT
cdr3_aa: CSLRTVSSTDTQYF

v_call: TRBV12-3/TRBV12-4
d_call: TRBD2
j_call: TRBJ2-2
clone_size: .
cdr3_nt: TGTGCCAGCAGGACTAGCGGGGGTAACCTCTCTAACACCGGGGAGCTGTTTTTT
cdr3_aa: CASRTSGGNLSNTGELFF

v_call: TRBV20-1
d_call: .
j_call: TRBJ2-7
clone_size: many
cdr3_nt: TGCAGTGCTGAGGGGGTATACGAGCAGTACTTC
cdr3_aa: CSAEGVYEQYF

v_call: TRBV29-1
d_call: .
j_call: TRBJ2-5
clone_size: .
cdr3_nt: TGCAGCGGGAGTGAGGCACAAGAGACCCAGTACTTC
cdr3_aa: CSGSEAQETQYF

v_call: TRBV7-8
d_call: .
j_call: TRBJ2-3
clone_size: many
cdr3_nt: TGTGCCAGCAGCTTAGCGCTCGGGGATACGCAGTATTTT
cdr3_aa: CASSLALGDTQYF

v_call: TRBV6-1
d_call: .
j_call: TRBJ2-7
clone_size: .
cdr3_nt: TGTGCCAGCAGTGCGGGGTACTACGAGCAGTACTTC
cdr3_aa: CASSAGYYEQYF

v_call: TRBV14
d_call: .
j_call: TRBJ1-1
clone_size: .
cdr3_nt: TGTGCCAGCAGCCACAATACAGGGAACACTGAAGCTTTCTTT
cdr3_aa: CASSHNTGNTEAFF

v_call: TRBV12-3/TRBV12-4
d_call: .
j_call: TRBJ2-1
clone_size: many
cdr3_nt: TGTGCCAGCAGTTTATCGAGGAGCCATAATGAGCAGTTCTTC
cdr3_aa: CASSLSRSHNEQFF

v_call: TRBV15
d_call: TRBD2
j_call: TRBJ2-3
clone_size: few
cdr3_nt: TGTGCCACCAGCAGAGAGAGAGGGAGGGCACTCGAACGCACAGATACGCAGTATTTT
cdr3_aa: CATSRERGRALERTDTQYF

v_call: TRBV12-3/TRBV12-4
d_call: .
j_call: TRBJ1-5
clone_size: many
cdr3_nt: TGTGCCAGCAGCCGGGAAAATCAGCCCCAGCATTTT
cdr3_aa: CASSRENQPQHF

v_call: TRBV7-8
d_call: TRBD1
j_call: TRBJ1-6
clone_size: many
cdr3_nt: TGTGCCAGCAGCCAGCCCCGGGACAGGGGAAGCTCCTATAATTCACCCCTCCACTTT
cdr3_aa: CASSQPRDRGSSYNSPLHF

v_call: TRBV20-1
d_call: .
j_call: TRBJ1-4
clone_size: many
cdr3_nt: TGCAGTGCTAGAGACAGTACTAATGAAAAACTGTTTTTT
cdr3_aa: CSARDSTNEKLFF

v_call: TRBV18
d_call: .
j_call: TRBJ1-5
clone_size: .
cdr3_nt: TGTGCCAGCTCACGGACCGACGGCTACAATCAGCCCCAGCATTTT
cdr3_aa: CASSRTDGYNQPQHF

v_call: TRBV19
d_call: TRBD1
j_call: TRBJ1-5
clone_size: many
cdr3_nt: TGTGCCAGTAGTAGTGACAGGGGGCGGCTCAATCAGCCCCAGCATTTT
cdr3_aa: CASSSDRGRLNQPQHF

v_call: TRBV27
d_call: .
j_call: TRBJ1-1
clone_size: many
cdr3_nt: TGTGCCAGCAGCTTCACCACAGGGATCACTGAAGCTTTCTTT
cdr3_aa: CASSFTTGITEAFF

v_call: TRBV6-5
d_call: .
j_call: TRBJ1-3
clone_size: .
cdr3_nt: TGTGCCAGCAGTTCCCCAGGGAGGACAAACACCATATATTTT
cdr3_aa: CASSSPGRTNTIYF